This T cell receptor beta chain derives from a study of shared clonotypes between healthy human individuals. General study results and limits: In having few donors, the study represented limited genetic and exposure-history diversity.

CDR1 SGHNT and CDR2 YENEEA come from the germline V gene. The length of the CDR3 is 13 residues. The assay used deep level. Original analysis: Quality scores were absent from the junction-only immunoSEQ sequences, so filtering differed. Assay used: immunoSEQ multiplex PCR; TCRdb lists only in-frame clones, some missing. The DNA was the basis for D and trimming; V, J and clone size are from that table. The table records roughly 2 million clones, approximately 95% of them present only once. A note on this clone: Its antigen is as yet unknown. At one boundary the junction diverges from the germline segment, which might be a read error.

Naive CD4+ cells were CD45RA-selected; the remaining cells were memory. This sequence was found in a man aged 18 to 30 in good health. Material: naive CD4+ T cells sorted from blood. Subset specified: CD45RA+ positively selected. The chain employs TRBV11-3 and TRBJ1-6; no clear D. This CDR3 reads CANSLSLNSPLHF. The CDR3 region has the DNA TGTGCCAACAGCTTGAGCCTAAATTCACCCCTCCACTTT.